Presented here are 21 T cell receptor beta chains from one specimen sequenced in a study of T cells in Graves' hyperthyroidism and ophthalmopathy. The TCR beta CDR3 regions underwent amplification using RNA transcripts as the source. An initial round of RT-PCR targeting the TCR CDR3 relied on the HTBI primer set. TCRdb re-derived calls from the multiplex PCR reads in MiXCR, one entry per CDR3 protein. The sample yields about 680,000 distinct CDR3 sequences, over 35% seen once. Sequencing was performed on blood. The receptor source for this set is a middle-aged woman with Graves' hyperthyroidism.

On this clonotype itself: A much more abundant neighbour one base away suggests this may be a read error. The CDR3 coding sequence is TGTGCCAGCAGCCAGGGACAGGGGATAGGGAACACTGAAGCTTTCTTT. Protein: CASSQGQGIGNTEAFF. The genes are TRBV6-5 and TRBJ1-1; TRBD1 matches 10 bases. The CDR3 spans 16 residues. Germline CDR1 MNHEY, CDR2 SVGAGI. With 6 bases clipped from V and 1 base from J, the junction kept 8 bases outside the gene matches.

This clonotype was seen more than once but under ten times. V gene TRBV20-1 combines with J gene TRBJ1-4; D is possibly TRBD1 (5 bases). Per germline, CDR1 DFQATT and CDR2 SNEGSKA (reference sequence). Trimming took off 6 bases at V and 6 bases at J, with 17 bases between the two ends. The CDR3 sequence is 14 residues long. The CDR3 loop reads CSATFGGVDEKLFF. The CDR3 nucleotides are TGCAGTGCGACCTTTGGGGGGGTTGATGAAAAACTGTTTTTT.

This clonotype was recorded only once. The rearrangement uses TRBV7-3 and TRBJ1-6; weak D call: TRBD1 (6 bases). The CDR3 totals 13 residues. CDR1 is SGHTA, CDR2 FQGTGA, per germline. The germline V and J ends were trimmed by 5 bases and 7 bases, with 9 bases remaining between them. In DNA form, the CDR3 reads TGTGCCAGCAGCGGGGGCAGGAATTCACCCCTCCACTTT. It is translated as CASSGGRNSPLHF.

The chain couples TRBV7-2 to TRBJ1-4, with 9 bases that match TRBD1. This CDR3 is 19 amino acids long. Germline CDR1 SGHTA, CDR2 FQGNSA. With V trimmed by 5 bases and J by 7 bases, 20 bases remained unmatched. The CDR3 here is CASSTRGGQGARMGEKLFF. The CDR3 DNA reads TGTGCCAGCAGCACCCGGGGGGGACAGGGCGCCCGGATGGGTGAAAAACTGTTTTTT. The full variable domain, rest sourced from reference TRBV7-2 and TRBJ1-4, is GAGVSQSPSNKVTEKGKDVELRCDPISGHTALYWYRQSLGQGLEFLIYFQGNSAPDKSGLPSDRFSAERTGGSVSTLTIQRTQQEDSAVYLCASSTRGGQGARMGEKLFFGSGTQLSVL.

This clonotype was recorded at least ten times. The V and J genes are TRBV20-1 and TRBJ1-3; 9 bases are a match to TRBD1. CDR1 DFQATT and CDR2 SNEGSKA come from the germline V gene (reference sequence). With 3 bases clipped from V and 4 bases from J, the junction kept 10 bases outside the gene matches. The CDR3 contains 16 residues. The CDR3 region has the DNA TGCAGTGCTAGTCGTCCGGGACAGGGAACAGGAAACACCATATATTTT. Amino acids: CSASRPGQGTGNTIYF.

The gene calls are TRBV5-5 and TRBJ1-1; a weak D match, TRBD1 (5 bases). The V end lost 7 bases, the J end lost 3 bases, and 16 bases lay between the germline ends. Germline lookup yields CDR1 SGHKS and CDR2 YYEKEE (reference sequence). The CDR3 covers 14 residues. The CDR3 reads CASRTGGEYTEAFF. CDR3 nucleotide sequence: TGTGCCAGCCGGACCGGAGGGGAGTACACTGAAGCTTTCTTT. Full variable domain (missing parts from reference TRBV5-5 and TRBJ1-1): DAGVTQSPTHLIKTRGQQVTLRCSPISGHKSVSWYQQVLGQGPQFIFQYYEKEERGRGNFPDRFSARQFPNYSSELNVNALLLGDSALYLCASRTGGEYTEAFFGQGTRLTVV.

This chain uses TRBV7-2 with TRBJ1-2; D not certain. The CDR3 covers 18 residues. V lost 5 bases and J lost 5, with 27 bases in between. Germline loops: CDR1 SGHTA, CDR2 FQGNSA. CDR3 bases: TGTGCCAGCAGCCTCCCCATAGCCGGCCCCCCCTCCACTTATGGCTACACCTTC. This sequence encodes CASSLPIAGPPSTYGYTF.

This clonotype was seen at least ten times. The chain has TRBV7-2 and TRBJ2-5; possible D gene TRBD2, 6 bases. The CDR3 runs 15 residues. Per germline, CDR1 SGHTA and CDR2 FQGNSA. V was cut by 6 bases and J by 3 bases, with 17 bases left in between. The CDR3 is CASRISLALEETQYF. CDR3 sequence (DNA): TGTGCCAGCAGGATCTCACTAGCCTTGGAAGAGACCCAGTACTTC.

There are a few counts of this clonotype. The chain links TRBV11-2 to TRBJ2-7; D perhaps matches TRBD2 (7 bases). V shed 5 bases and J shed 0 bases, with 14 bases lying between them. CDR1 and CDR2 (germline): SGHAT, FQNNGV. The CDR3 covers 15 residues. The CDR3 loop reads CASSTAGGRSYEQYF. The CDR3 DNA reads TGTGCCAGCAGCACCGCCGGGGGGCGCTCCTACGAGCAGTACTTC.

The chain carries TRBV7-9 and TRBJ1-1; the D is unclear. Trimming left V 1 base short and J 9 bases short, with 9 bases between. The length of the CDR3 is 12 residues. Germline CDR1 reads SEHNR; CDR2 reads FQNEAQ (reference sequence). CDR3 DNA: TGTGCCAGCAGCTTAGTAGTGGACCAAGCTTTCTTT. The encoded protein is CASSLVVDQAFF.

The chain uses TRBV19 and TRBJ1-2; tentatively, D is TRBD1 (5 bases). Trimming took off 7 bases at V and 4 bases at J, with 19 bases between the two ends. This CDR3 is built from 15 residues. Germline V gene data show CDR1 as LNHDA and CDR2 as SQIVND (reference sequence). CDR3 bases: TGTGCCAGTAATAAAAGGAGCCCAGGGTCCTATGGCTACACCTTC. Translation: CASNKRSPGSYGYTF.

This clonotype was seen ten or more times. CDR3 residues: CASSLWSANSPLHF. CDR3 coding DNA: TGTGCCAGCAGCTTATGGTCAGCTAATTCACCCCTCCACTTT. The V and J genes are TRBV7-9 and TRBJ1-6; D is ambiguous. CDR3 length: 14 amino acids. Germline loops: CDR1 SEHNR, CDR2 FQNEAQ (reference sequence). V lost 2 bases and J 6 bases, leaving 8 bases between the germline ends.

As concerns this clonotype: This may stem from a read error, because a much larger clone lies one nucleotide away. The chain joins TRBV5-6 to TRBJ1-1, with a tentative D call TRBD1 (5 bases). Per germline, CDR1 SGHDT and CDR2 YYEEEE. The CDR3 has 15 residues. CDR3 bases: TGTGCCAGCAACTTGGGGGATCGGGGTAGCACTGAAGCTTTCTTT. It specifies CASNLGDRGSTEAFF. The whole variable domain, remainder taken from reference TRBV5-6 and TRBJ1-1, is DAGVTQSPTHLIKTRGQQVTLRCSPKSGHDTVSWYQQALGQGPQFIFQYYEEEERQRGNFPDRFSGHQFPNYSSELNVNALLLGDSALYLCASNLGDRGSTEAFFGQGTRLTVV.

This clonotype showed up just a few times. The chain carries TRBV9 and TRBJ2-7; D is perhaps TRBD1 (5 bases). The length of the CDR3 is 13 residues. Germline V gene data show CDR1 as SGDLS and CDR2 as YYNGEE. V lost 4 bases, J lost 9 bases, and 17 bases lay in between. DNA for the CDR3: TGTGCCAGCAGCCAAGACTTACTGGGGCGGCAGTACTTC. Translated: CASSQDLLGRQYF.

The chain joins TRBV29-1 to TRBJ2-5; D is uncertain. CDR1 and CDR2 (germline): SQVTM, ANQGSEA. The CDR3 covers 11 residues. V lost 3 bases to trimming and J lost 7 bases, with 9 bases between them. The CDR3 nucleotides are TGCAGCGTTGAGACCGGAGTGACCCAGTACTTC. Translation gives CSVETGVTQYF.

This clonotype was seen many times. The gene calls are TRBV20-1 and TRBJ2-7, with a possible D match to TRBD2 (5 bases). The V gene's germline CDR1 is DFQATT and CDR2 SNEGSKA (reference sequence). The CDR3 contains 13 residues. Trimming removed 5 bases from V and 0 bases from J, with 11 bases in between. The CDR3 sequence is CSARGTSSYEQYF. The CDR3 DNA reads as TGCAGTGCTCGGGGTACCAGCTCCTACGAGCAGTACTTC.

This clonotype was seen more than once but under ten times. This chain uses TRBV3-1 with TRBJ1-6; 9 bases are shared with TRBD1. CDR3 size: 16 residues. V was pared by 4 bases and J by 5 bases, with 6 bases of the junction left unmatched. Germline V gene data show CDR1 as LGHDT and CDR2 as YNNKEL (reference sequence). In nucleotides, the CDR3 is TGTGCCAGCAGCCCCCAGGGACAGGGAAATAATTCACCCCTCCACTTT. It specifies CASSPQGQGNNSPLHF.

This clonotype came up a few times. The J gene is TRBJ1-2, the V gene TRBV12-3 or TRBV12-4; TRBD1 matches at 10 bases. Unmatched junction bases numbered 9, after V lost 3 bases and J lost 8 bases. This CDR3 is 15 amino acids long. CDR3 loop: CASSFRRTGGLGYTF. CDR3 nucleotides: TGTGCCAGCAGTTTCCGCCGGACAGGGGGGCTAGGCTACACCTTC.

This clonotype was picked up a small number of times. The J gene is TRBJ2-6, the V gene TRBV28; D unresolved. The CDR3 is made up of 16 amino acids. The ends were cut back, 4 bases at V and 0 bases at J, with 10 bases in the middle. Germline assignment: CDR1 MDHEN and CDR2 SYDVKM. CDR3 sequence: CASSSGRISGANVLTF. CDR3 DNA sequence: TGTGCCAGCAGTTCAGGCCGTATCTCTGGGGCCAACGTCCTGACTTTC.

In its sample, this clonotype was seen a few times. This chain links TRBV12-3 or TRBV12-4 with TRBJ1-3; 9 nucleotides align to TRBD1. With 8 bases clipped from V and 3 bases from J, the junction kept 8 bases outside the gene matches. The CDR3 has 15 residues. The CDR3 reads CASRKGTGFGNTIYF. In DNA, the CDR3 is TGTGCCAGCCGTAAGGGGACAGGGTTTGGAAACACCATATATTTT.

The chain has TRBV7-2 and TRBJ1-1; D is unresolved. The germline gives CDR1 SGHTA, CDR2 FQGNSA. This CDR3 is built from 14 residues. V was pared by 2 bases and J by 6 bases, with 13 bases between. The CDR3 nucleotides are TGTGCCAGCAGCTTATCCGGGAATTTCGCTGAAGCTTTCTTT. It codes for CASSLSGNFAEAFF.